This T cell receptor beta chain was sequenced during a study of OX40 agonist ivuxolimab in advanced cancers. Background on the whole study: The costimulatory receptor OX40 (CD134) was targeted by ivuxolimab, a fully human IgG2 agonistic monoclonal antibody. Intravenous ivuxolimab was administered to patients every 2 weeks at six dose levels: 0.01, 0.1, 0.3, 1.5, 3 and 10 mg/kg. Of the roughly 54 patients in dose escalation, about 20 had hepatocellular carcinoma, around 15 had melanoma, 9 had renal cell carcinoma and 9 had head and neck cancer. In the dose-escalation cohort, 65% to 85% of patients were male, and the mean age was approximately 60 years with a range of about 20 to 90. Patients were allowed to have had prior anti-PD-1, anti-PD-L1 or anti-CTLA-4 therapy, and 40% of the dose-escalation patients had previously received checkpoint inhibitors. Partial responses occurred in three dose-escalation patients, of whom one had hepatocellular carcinoma and two had cutaneous melanoma. The purpose of peripheral TCRbeta sequencing was to test whether ivuxolimab changed TCR sequence diversity and led to clonal T-cell expansion. The paper describes the monotherapy dose-escalation part (N of about 47 patients) of the phase I trial of ivuxolimab.

Comments on this clone: Its antigen target is currently unknown. Per-base quality was not reported, and no clone a single base away is much larger than it.

For sequencing of the TCRbeta CDR3 region, genomic DNA was extracted from the sorted cells. The immunoSEQ Assay was used to sequence the TCRbeta CDR3 regions. Imported from immuneACCESS, the table was reduced by TCRdb to in-frame sequences with V and J called. These copies leave out some clones; in studies compared against another copy, an unresolved V gene accounts for under half, and the cause of the remainder is not known. The sample has 30,000 to 45,000 clones on record, 82% of them singletons. 1.5% to 2% of the sample is taken by the ten largest. What the study reported, not specific to this receptor: Clonal expansion of both CD4+ and CD8+ blood T cells was observed from baseline to week 6 at doses 0.1 to 3.0 mg/kg. Low levels of normalized T-cell clonal expansion were also seen in some patients who did not respond. On average, CD8+ T cells showed more expanded clones than CD4+ T cells after ivuxolimab. In the 0.1-3.0 mg/kg groups, partial responders had among the lowest normalized peripheral clonal expansion, particularly in CD8+ T cells. The antigen specificity of the clonally expanded peripheral T cells was not determined.

The trial excluded patients who had a history of autoimmune disease or who were on systemic immunosuppression. Peripheral blood for TCR sequencing was collected from all dose cohorts at baseline, on cycle 4 day 1, and on cycle 7 day 1. The samples were drawn from a first-in-human, open-label, multicenter phase I dose-escalation trial of ivuxolimab. The trial enrolled adults with locally advanced or metastatic head and neck squamous cell, hepatocellular, melanoma or renal cell carcinoma. Before TCR sequencing, CD4+ T cells and CD8+ T cells from peripheral blood were sorted into separate populations. The clonotype originates from an adult with an advanced solid tumor such as melanoma, head and neck, liver or kidney cancer. The material was CD4+ or CD8+ T cells sorted from blood, obtained in a trial of the OX40 agonist ivuxolimab.

The CDR3 region: CASRPGTGPRGSKAFF. The DNA is as follows: TGTGCCAGCAGACCCGGGACAGGTCCCCGAGGTAGTAAAGCTTTCTTT. Recombination linked TRBV7-9 to TRBJ1-1; TRBD1 fits 8 bases in the junction. CDR1 and CDR2, per the germline V gene (reference sequence), are SEHNR and FQNEAQ. From cysteine to phenylalanine, the CDR3 is 16 amino acids long. The kept DNA is CDR3 alone, 48 bases in frame from the first base. V lost 6 bases and J lost 9 bases, and the count of bases not matched to a germline gene is 18.